Below, one T cell receptor beta chain is given with its context. Seattle patients were enrolled while actively infected and followed longitudinally. V lost 5 bases, J lost 2 bases, and 8 bases stayed unmatched. Germline CDR1 SGHTA, CDR2 FQGNSA. CDR3 length: 16 amino acids. The record originates from a study of blood T cell repertoires in COVID-19. Across the whole study: Samples came from the United States, Italy and Spain, spanning acute and convalescent COVID-19.

Assay: immunoSEQ multiplex PCR; the TCRdb copy retains only in-frame clones and omits some. The sample contains roughly 130,000 clones, less than 90% of which appear only once. The TCR originated in a man in his thirties or forties with COVID-19, enrolled during active disease. The chain couples TRBV7-2 to TRBJ2-1; 8 bases align to TRBD2. Material: peripheral blood. The CDR3 nucleotides read TGTGCCAGCAGCCCGATTAGCGGGGCCACCTACAATGAGCAGTTCTTC. This gives the protein CASSPISGATYNEQFF.